Listed below are T cell receptor beta chains from one sample, sequenced in a study of cytotoxic CD8 clonotypes in ibrutinib-treated CLL. Sequencing used immunoSEQ multiplex PCR; TCRdb keeps in-frame clones, though not all of them. Of around 97,000 clones listed, 70% to 80% are singletons. Sequenced here: PBMCs, sampled after 12 months of ibrutinib treatment. All receptors derive from a human donor with chronic lymphocytic leukemia. The CDR3 runs from the conserved cysteine through the conserved F or W. Each record gives: V gene, CDR3 protein.

TRBV19,CASSMGSGGNQPQHF
TRBV28,CASRWTDRDRGGYTF
TRBV6-5,CASPGQSSSGNTIYF
TRBV6-5,CASSSHTEAFF
TRBV5-8,CASSLGHPNTGELFF
TRBV21-1,CASSFQDRGLIGTEAFF
TRBV4-3,CASSQDQQGNEQFF
TRBV4-3,CASSHGFRSYEQYF
TRBV6-1,CASSETGTGPYGYTF
TRBV27,CASSSISQETQYF
TRBV9,CASSVRDSTDTQYF
TRBV19,CASSIRGGPQPQHF
TRBV19,CASSGRNEQFF
TRBV18,CASSRGQQETQYF
TRBV10-3,CAISDFRGQKNQPQHF